Each of the 26 T cell receptor beta chains below was sequenced from the same sample in a study of CD8 T cells in Susac syndrome. RNA in amounts of roughly 0.5 to 1 ug was reverse transcribed with random hexamers. TCRdb fed the immunoSEQ multiplex PCR reads into MiXCR, producing one record per CDR3 protein. The data show some 190,000 distinct CDR3 sequences, with approximately 94% seen just once and 0.15% to 0.2% held by the top ten. Sequences were obtained from CD4+ T cells from PBMCs. The receptors derive from a human donor with Susac syndrome.

The chain employs TRBV30 and TRBJ1-2, with 9 positions matching TRBD1. CDR3 length equals 12 residues. V shed 5 bases and J 6 bases; nucleotides not matched to a gene: 4. Looked up from germline, CDR1 is GTSNPN and CDR2 is SVGIG (reference sequence). The CDR3 coding sequence is TGTGCCTGGGGACAGGGGAAAAATGGCTACACCTTC. It encodes CAWGQGKNGYTF.

V usage is TRBV3-1 and J usage is TRBJ2-5, with D uncertain. The germline CDR1 and CDR2 sequences are LGHDT and YNNKEL (reference sequence). The CDR3 has 14 amino acids. Trimming left V 4 bases short and J 7 bases short, with 16 bases between. In DNA, the CDR3 is TGTGCCAGCAGCCGACCTGGTACGGCAGTGACCCAGTACTTC. Its translation is CASSRPGTAVTQYF.

The V call is TRBV2, the J call TRBJ1-2, with TRBD1 matching 8 bases. The CDR3 runs 17 residues. From germline, CDR1 is SNHLY and CDR2 FYNNEI. V lost 8 bases, J lost 5 bases, and 19 bases stayed unmatched. For the CDR3, the DNA is TGTGCCAGCCTGGGGGGCGCAGGGGGCGCGATCCGGTATGGCTACACCTTC. Translation gives CASLGGAGGAIRYGYTF.

The genes are TRBV7-3 and TRBJ2-1; 7 bases line up with TRBD1. J was trimmed by 7 bases and V by 2 bases; bases with no gene match: 11. Per germline, CDR1 SGHTA and CDR2 FQGTGA. This CDR3 is built from 16 residues. CDR3 in amino acids: CASSLLGLGQTNEQFF. For the CDR3, the DNA is TGTGCCAGCAGCTTATTAGGGTTGGGACAGACAAATGAGCAGTTCTTC.

This clonotype was seen only a few times. The V gene is TRBV5-1, the J gene TRBJ1-2; the D is unclear. Germline values: CDR1 SGHRS, CDR2 YFSETQ. This CDR3 has 12 residues. V lost 4 bases to trimming and J lost 4 bases, with 8 bases between them. This CDR3 reads CASSLDTYGYTF. The CDR3 DNA is TGCGCCAGCAGCCTAGACACCTATGGCTACACCTTC.

The count of this clonotype is one. This chain joins TRBV27 and TRBJ1-2; 9 bases are shared with TRBD1. J lost 2 bases, V lost 3 bases, and 4 bases had no gene match. Germline CDR1 is MNHEY and CDR2 is SMNVEV (reference sequence). CDR3 length equals 15 residues. The CDR3 reads CASSFHGTGNYGYTF. The CDR3 bases are TGTGCCAGCAGTTTCCACGGGACAGGGAACTATGGCTACACCTTC.

This rearrangement joins TRBV5-4 to TRBJ2-2; D gene uncertain. V was clipped by 4 bases and J by 3 bases, with 10 bases between them. CDR1 and CDR2 from the germline V gene are SGHNT and YYREEE (reference sequence). The CDR3 sequence is 14 residues long. CDR3 protein: CASSVLSDTGELFF. Written as DNA, the CDR3 is TGTGCCAGCAGCGTCCTTTCGGACACCGGGGAGCTGTTTTTT.

The rearrangement joins TRBV14 to TRBJ1-6, with TRBD1 matching 7 bases. Trimming cost V 7 bases and J 7 bases; bases outside gene matches: 10. The CDR3 totals 15 residues. In germline, CDR1 is SGHDN, CDR2 FVKESK. CDR3 sequence: CASTGRGASNSPLHF. CDR3 nucleotides: TGTGCCAGCACCGGCAGGGGGGCCAGCAATTCACCCCTCCACTTT. The full variable domain, in which reference TRBV14 and TRBJ1-6 provide the parts outside the CDR3, is EAGVTQFPSHSVIEKGQTVTLRCDPISGHDNLYWYRRVMGKEIKFLLHFVKESKQDESGMPNNRFLAERTGGTYSTLKVQPAELEDSGVYFCASTGRGASNSPLHFGNGTRLTVT.

This clonotype was found a few times. This chain links TRBV6-6 with TRBJ1-2; D is unclear. CDR3 length: 12 residues. CDR1 is MNHNY and CDR2 is SVGAGI in the germline V gene (reference sequence). V was cut by 5 bases and J by 1 base, with 5 bases left in between. CDR3 nucleotide sequence: TGTGCCAGCAGTCAAGATAACTATGGCTACACCTTC. It encodes CASSQDNYGYTF.

This chain links TRBV30 with TRBJ1-6; no clear D gene. In germline, CDR1 is GTSNPN, CDR2 SVGIG (reference sequence). Trimming stripped 3 bases from V and 3 bases from J, with 6 bases between. CDR3 length: 13 residues. The CDR3 coding sequence is TGTGCCTGGAGGGACCACTATAATTCACCCCTCCACTTT. Translation: CAWRDHYNSPLHF.

The chain couples TRBV10-2 to TRBJ2-7; 7 bases are a match to TRBD1. V was clipped by 8 bases and J by 3 bases; unmatched bases: 7. The CDR3 covers 13 residues. Germline-derived CDR1 and CDR2 are WSHSY and SAAADI. CDR3 protein: CASADRVLYEQYF. Written as DNA, the CDR3 is TGCGCCAGCGCCGACAGGGTACTCTACGAGCAGTACTTC.

In this sample, this clonotype turned up once. The chain joins TRBV25-1 to TRBJ2-2, with D unresolved. This CDR3 has 14 amino acids. Germline V CDR1 and CDR2: MGHDK, SYGVNS. The V end was cut by 5 bases, the J end by 6 bases, with 13 bases between. CDR3 in DNA: TGTGCCAGCAGTCTTGTCCTGGGGTCCGGGGAGCTGTTTTTT. Its protein product is CASSLVLGSGELFF.

V usage is TRBV5-1 and J usage is TRBJ2-7; 7 bases are shared with TRBD1. Germline CDR1 and CDR2: SGHRS and YFSETQ. The CDR3 totals 16 residues. With 0 bases clipped from V and 0 bases from J, the junction kept 6 bases outside the gene matches. In DNA, the CDR3 is TGCGCCAGCAGCTTGGCCGGCAGGGGGTTCTCCTACGAGCAGTACTTC. Translated, it gives CASSLAGRGFSYEQYF.

This clonotype was observed once. One end of the junction varies from germline; a read error may be responsible. The V gene is TRBV7-2, the J gene TRBJ1-5; D unclear. Germline-derived CDR1 and CDR2 are SGHTA and FQGNSA. CDR3 length equals 13 residues. CDR3 residues: CASKEGSTQPQHF. The CDR3 nucleotides read TGTGCCTCTAAGGAGGGAAGCACTCAGCCCCAGCATTTT.

This chain links TRBV4-2 with TRBJ1-1; D remains unclear. With 0 bases removed from V and 1 base from J, the gap between germline ends came to 9 bases. From germline, CDR1 is LGHNA and CDR2 YNFKEQ. This CDR3 has 15 residues. Written as DNA, the CDR3 is TGTGCCAGCAGCCAAGAGGGCAGGACGAACACTGAAGCTTTCTTT. Amino acids: CASSQEGRTNTEAFF.

This rearrangement joins TRBV5-1 to TRBJ2-5; TRBD2 might be the D (6 bases). The V and J ends lost 4 bases and 2 bases respectively, with 15 bases between them. This CDR3 has 15 amino acids. Germline V lookup: CDR1 SGHRS, CDR2 YFSETQ. CDR3 nucleotide sequence: TGCGCCAGCAGCGTGAACGGTGGGGGGCAAGAGACCCAGTACTTC. Translated, it gives CASSVNGGGQETQYF.

The chain has TRBV14 and TRBJ2-7; 9 bases are shared with TRBD1. The germline CDR1 and CDR2 sequences are SGHDN and FVKESK. V lost 0 bases and J lost 5; bases outside the gene matches: 5. The CDR3 runs to 15 residues. The CDR3 sequence is CASSQDRWTGDEQYF. The CDR3 DNA is TGTGCCAGCAGCCAAGATAGGTGGACAGGGGACGAGCAGTACTTC.

The chain couples TRBV6-2 or TRBV6-3 to TRBJ2-5; D remains ambiguous. V lost 2 bases and J lost 2, with 3 bases in between. CDR1 is MNHEY, CDR2 SVGEGT, per germline. The CDR3 runs to 12 residues. CDR3 bases: TGTGCCAGCAGTTACGGACAAGAGACCCAGTACTTC. Translated: CASSYGQETQYF.

V usage is TRBV20-1 and J usage is TRBJ2-5; 7 nucleotides match TRBD1. The germline V gene encodes CDR1 DFQATT and CDR2 SNEGSKA (reference sequence). After removal of 6 bases from V and 6 bases from J, the junction contained 10 bases not matched to a gene. This CDR3 contains 13 residues. The CDR3 sequence: CSAEPDREKTQYF. The CDR3 DNA reads TGCAGTGCAGAACCAGACAGGGAAAAGACCCAGTACTTC.

The chain couples TRBV5-1 to TRBJ2-1; 13 bases are a match to TRBD2. Trimming took 2 bases from V and 5 from J; bases not matched to a gene: 1. Per germline, CDR1 SGHRS and CDR2 YFSETQ. The CDR3 has 15 residues. The CDR3 bases are TGCGCCAGCAGCTTTGGGACTAGCGGGAACAATGAGCAGTTCTTC. It encodes CASSFGTSGNNEQFF. Using reference TRBV5-1 and TRBJ2-1 for the parts outside the CDR3, the full variable domain is KAGVTQTPRYLIKTRGQQVTLSCSPISGHRSVSWYQQTPGQGLQFLFEYFSETQRNKGNFPGRFSGRQFSNSRSEMNVSTLELGDSALYLCASSFGTSGNNEQFFGPGTRLTVL.

This clonotype was found once. The germline gene is not matched at one end of the junction; a read error may be the cause. This chain uses TRBV29-1 with TRBJ2-2; D may be TRBD2 (5 bases). Germline CDR1 SQVTM, CDR2 ANQGSEA. The CDR3 sequence is 10 residues long. CDR3 region: CSVQTGELLF. CDR3 coding DNA: TGCAGCGTTCAGACCGGGGAGCTGCTTTTT.

This chain links TRBV6-2 or TRBV6-3 with TRBJ1-1, with D maybe TRBD1 (5 bases). The germline V gene encodes CDR1 MNHEY and CDR2 SVGEGT. Deletions cut 6 bases from V and 0 bases from J, with 14 bases between. The CDR3 has 15 residues. CDR3: CASSLTPTVNTEAFF. CDR3 bases: TGTGCCAGCAGCTTAACCCCGACAGTGAACACTGAAGCTTTCTTT.

The rearrangement joins TRBV6-1 to TRBJ1-2; 9 bases are a match to TRBD1. This CDR3 region has 15 residues. Germline CDR1 MNHNS, CDR2 SASEGT. The J segment lost 3 bases and the V segment lost 1 base, leaving 3 bases of the junction unmatched. CDR3 sequence: CASSEGTGDDYGYTF. The CDR3, as DNA: TGTGCCAGCAGTGAAGGGACAGGGGATGACTATGGCTACACCTTC.

This clonotype was found once. This chain uses TRBV6-5 with TRBJ2-1; the D call may be TRBD1 or TRBD2 (5 bases each). Germline CDR1 MNHEY, CDR2 SVGAGI. Trimming removed 5 bases from V and 9 bases from J, with 17 bases in between. This CDR3 has 14 amino acids. This CDR3 is CASSPLGAVGEQFF. The CDR3 nucleotides read TGTGCCAGCAGTCCCCTCGGGGCGGTGGGTGAGCAGTTCTTC.

The chain links TRBV24-1 to TRBJ1-2; D remains unclear. The CDR3 spans 14 residues. Trimming cost V 2 bases and J 4 bases, with 10 bases left between them. Germline values: CDR1 KGHDR, CDR2 SFDVKD. CDR3 nucleotides: TGTGCCACCAGTGATTCTAGGGTTCTCTATGGCTACACCTTC. Its translation: CATSDSRVLYGYTF.

The gene calls are TRBV30 and TRBJ1-2, with D perhaps TRBD1 (5 bases). From germline, CDR1 is GTSNPN and CDR2 SVGIG (reference sequence). Trimming left V 4 bases short and J 4 bases short, with 16 bases between. The CDR3 runs to 14 residues. The CDR3 DNA reads TGTGCCTGGACGACGGGGGTTGGCCCCTATGGCTACACCTTC. The encoded protein is CAWTTGVGPYGYTF.